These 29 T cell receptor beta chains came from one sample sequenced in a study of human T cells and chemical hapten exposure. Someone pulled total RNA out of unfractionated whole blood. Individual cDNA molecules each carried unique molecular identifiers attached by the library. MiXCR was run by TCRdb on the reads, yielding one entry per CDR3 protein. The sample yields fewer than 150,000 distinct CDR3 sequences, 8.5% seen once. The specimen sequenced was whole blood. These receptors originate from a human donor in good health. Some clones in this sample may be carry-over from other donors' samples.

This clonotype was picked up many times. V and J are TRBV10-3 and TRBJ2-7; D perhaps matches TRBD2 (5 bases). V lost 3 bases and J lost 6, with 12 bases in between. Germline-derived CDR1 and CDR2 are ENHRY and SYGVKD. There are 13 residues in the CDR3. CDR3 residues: CAISDRELAEQYF. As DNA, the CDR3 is TGTGCCATCAGTGATCGGGAATTGGCCGAGCAGTACTTC.

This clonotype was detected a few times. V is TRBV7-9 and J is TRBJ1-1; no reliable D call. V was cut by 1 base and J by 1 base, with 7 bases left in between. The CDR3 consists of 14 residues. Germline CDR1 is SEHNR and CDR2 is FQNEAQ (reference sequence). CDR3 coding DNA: TGTGCCAGCAGCTTAGTGACGGAGAACACTGAAGCTTTCTTT. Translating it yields CASSLVTENTEAFF. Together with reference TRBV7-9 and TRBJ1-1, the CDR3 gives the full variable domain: DTGVSQNPRHKITKRGQNVTFRCDPISEHNRLYWYRQTLGQGPEFLTYFQNEAQLEKSRLLSDRFSAERPKGSFSTLEIQRTEQGDSAMYLCASSLVTENTEAFFGQGTRLTVV.

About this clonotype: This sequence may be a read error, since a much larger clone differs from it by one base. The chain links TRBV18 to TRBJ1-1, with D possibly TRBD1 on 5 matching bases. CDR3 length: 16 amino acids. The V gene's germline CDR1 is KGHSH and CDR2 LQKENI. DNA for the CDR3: TGTACCAGCTCACCAAAGCTACAGGCGATGAACACTGAAGCTTTCTTT. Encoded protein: CTSSPKLQAMNTEAFF.

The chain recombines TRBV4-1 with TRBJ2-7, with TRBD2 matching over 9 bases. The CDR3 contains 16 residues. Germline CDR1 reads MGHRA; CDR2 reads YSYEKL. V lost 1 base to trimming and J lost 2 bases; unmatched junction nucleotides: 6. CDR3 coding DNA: TGCGCCAGCAGCCAAGGGTCGGCTAGCGGGACCTACGAGCAGTACTTC. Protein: CASSQGSASGTYEQYF.

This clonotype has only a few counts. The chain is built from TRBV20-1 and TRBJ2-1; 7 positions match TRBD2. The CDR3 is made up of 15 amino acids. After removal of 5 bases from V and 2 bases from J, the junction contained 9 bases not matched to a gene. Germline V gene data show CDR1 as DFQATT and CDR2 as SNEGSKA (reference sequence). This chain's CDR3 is CSAGGGGRTYNEQFF. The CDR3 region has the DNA TGCAGTGCTGGGGGGGGAGGGAGGACCTACAATGAGCAGTTCTTC.

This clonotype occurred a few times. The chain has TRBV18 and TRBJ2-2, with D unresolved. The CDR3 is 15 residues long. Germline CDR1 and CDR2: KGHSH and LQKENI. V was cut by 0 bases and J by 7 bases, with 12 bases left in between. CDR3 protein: CASSPPTPGVGELFF. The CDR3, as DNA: TGTGCCAGCTCACCACCGACTCCCGGCGTCGGGGAGCTGTTTTTT.

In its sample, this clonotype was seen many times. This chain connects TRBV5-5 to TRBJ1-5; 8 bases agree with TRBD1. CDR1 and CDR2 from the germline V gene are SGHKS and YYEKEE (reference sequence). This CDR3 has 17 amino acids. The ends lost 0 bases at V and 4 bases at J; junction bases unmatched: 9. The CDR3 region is CASSLAPAGGTNQPQHF. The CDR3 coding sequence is TGTGCCAGCAGCTTGGCCCCGGCAGGGGGCACGAATCAGCCCCAGCATTTT. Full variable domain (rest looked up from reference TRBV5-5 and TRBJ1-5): DAGVTQSPTHLIKTRGQQVTLRCSPISGHKSVSWYQQVLGQGPQFIFQYYEKEERGRGNFPDRFSARQFPNYSSELNVNALLLGDSALYLCASSLAPAGGTNQPQHFGDGTRLSIL.

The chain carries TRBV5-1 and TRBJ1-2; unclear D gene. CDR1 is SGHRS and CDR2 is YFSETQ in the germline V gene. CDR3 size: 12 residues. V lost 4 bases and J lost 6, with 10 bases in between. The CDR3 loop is CASSRTADGYTF. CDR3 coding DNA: TGCGCCAGCAGCAGGACGGCTGATGGCTACACCTTC.

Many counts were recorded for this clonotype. The CDR3 sequence: CASSTGTDWTRQETQYF. The CDR3 region has the DNA TGTGCCAGCAGCACCGGGACAGACTGGACCCGTCAAGAGACCCAGTACTTC. This chain links TRBV12-3 or TRBV12-4 with TRBJ2-5, with 7 bases fitting TRBD1. CDR3 length: 17 residues. With V trimmed by 6 bases and J by 2 bases, 15 bases remained unmatched.

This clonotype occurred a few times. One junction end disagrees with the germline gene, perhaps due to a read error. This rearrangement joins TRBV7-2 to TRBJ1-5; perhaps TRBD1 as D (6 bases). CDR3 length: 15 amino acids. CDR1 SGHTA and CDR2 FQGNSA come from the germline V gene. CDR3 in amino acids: CASSPLQGSSQPQHF. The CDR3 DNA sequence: TGTGCCAGCAGCCCCCTACAGGGAAGCAGTCAGCCCCAGCATTTT.

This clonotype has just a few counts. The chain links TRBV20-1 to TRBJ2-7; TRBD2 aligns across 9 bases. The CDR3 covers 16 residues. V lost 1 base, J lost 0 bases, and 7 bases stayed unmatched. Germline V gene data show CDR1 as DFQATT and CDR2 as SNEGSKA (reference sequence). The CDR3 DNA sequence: TGCAGTGCTAGAGTCCTGACTAGCGGAATCTCCTACGAGCAGTACTTC. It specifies CSARVLTSGISYEQYF.

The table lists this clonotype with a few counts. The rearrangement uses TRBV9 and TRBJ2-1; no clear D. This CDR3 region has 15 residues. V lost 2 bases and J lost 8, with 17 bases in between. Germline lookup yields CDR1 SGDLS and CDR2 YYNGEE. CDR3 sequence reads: CASSVLSEGDHEQFF. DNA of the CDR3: TGTGCCAGCAGCGTTTTATCCGAAGGCGATCATGAGCAGTTCTTC.

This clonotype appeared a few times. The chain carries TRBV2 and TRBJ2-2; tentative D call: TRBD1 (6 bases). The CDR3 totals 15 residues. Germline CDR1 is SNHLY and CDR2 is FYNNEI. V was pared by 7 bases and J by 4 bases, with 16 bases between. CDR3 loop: CASTSGGRVTGELFF. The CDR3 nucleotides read TGTGCCAGCACTAGTGGGGGCAGGGTCACCGGGGAGCTGTTTTTT.

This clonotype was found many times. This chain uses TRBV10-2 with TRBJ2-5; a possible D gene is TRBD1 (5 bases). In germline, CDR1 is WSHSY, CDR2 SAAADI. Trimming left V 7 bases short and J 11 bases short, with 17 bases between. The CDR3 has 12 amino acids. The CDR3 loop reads CASKGKGMPQYF. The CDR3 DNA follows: TGCGCCAGCAAAGGGAAGGGGATGCCTCAGTACTTC.

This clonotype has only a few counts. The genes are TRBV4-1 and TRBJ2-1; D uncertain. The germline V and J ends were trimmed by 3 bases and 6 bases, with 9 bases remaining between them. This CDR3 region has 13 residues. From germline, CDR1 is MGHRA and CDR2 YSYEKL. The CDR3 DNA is TGCGCCAGCAGCCAGTCCGAAGCCAATGAGCAGTTCTTC. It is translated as CASSQSEANEQFF.

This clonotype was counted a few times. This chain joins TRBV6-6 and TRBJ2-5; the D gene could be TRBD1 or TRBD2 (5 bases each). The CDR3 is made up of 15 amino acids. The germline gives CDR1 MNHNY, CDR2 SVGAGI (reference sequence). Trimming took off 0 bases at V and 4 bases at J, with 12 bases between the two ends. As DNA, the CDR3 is TGTGCCAGCAGTTACTCAGAACCGGGACGAGAGACCCAGTACTTC. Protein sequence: CASSYSEPGRETQYF.

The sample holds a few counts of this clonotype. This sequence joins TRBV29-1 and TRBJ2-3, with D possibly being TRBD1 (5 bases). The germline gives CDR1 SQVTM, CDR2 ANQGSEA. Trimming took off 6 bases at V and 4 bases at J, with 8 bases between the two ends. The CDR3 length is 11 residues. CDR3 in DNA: TGCAGCGTGTGGGGCGCAGATACGCAGTATTTT. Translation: CSVWGADTQYF.

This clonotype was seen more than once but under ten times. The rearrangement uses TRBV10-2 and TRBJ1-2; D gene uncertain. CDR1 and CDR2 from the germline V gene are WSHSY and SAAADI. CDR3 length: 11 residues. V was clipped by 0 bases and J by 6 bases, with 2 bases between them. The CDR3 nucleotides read TGCGCCAGCAGTGAGTCGAATGGCTACACCTTC. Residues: CASSESNGYTF.

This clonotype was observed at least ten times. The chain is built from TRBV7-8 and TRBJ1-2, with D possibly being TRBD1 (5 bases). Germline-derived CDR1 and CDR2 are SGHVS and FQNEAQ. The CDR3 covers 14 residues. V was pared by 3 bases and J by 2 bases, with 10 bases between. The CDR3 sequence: CASSFDRLNYGYTF. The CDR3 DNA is TGTGCCAGCAGCTTCGACAGATTAAACTATGGCTACACCTTC.

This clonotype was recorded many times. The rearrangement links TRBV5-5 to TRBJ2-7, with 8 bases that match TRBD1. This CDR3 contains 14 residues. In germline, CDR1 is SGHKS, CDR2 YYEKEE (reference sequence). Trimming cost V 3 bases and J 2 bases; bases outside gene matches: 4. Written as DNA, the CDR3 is TGTGCCAGCAGCTCGGGACAGGAGCCCTACGAGCAGTACTTC. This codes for CASSSGQEPYEQYF.

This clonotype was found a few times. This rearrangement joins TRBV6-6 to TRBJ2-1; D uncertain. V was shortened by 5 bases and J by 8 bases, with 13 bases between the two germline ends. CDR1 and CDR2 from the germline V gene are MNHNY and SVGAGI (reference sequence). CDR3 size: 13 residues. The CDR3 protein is CASSPRSRDEQFF. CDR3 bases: TGTGCCAGCAGTCCTAGGAGTAGGGATGAGCAGTTCTTC.

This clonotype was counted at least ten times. CDR3 nucleotide sequence: TGTGCCAGCAGCTTAGGGGGACAGGGGGCTACCTACGAGCAGTACTTC. It is translated as CASSLGGQGATYEQYF. The J gene is TRBJ2-7, the V gene TRBV5-4, with 12 bases that match TRBD1. Germline CDR1 SGHNT, CDR2 YYREEE (reference sequence). The CDR3 runs to 16 residues. Trimming took 2 bases from V and 2 from J; bases not matched to a gene: 5.

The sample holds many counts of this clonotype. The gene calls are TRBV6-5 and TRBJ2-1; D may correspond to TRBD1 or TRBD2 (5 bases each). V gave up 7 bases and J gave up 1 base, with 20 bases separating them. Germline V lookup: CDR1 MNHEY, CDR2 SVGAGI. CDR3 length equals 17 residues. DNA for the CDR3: TGTGCCAGCAAAGGGACGAGGGGAGCTAGGTCCTACAATGAGCAGTTCTTC. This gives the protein CASKGTRGARSYNEQFF.

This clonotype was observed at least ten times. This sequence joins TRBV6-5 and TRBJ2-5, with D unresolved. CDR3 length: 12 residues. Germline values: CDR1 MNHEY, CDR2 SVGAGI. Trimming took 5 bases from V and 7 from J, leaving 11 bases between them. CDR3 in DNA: TGTGCCAGCAGTGTCACCCCGGGGACCCAGTACTTC. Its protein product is CASSVTPGTQYF.

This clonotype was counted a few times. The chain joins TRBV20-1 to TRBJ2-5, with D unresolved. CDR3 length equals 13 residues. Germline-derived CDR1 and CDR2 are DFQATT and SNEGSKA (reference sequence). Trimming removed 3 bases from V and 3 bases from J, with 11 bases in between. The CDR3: CSARLGREETQYF. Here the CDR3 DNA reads TGCAGTGCTAGGTTGGGAAGGGAAGAGACCCAGTACTTC.

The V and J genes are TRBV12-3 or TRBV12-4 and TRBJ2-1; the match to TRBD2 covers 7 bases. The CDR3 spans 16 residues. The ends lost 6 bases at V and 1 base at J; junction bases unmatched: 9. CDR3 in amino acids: CASSRSSSGSYNEQFF. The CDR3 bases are TGTGCCAGCAGCCGCTCCTCTAGCGGTTCCTACAATGAGCAGTTCTTC.

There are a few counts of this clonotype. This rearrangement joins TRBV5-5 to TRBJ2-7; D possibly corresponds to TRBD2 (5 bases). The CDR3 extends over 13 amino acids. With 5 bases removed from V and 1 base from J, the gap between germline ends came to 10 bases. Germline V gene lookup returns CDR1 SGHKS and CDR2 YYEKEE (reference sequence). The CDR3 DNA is TGTGCCAGCAGACCCACGGGGTCCTACGAGCAGTACTTC. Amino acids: CASRPTGSYEQYF.

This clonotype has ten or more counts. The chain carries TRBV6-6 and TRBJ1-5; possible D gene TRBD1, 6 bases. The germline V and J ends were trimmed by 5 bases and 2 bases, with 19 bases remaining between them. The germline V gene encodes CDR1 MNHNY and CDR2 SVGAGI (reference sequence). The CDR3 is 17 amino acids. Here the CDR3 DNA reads TGTGCCAGCAGTGCCCTGGGGGCAGGGAGCGGCAATCAGCCCCAGCATTTT. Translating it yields CASSALGAGSGNQPQHF.

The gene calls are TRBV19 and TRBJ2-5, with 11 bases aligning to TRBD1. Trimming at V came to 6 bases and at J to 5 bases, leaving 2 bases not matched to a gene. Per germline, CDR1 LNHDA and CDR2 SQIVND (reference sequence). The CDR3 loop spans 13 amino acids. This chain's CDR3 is CASRDRGLETQYF. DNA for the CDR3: TGTGCCAGTAGGGACAGGGGGCTGGAGACCCAGTACTTC.